The 26 T cell receptor beta chains reported below all come from one sample, sequenced in a study of blood T cell repertoires in COVID-19. Data came from immunoSEQ multiplex PCR; TCRdb stores just in-frame clones and leaves some out. The sample has under 250,000 clones, more than 70% seen once. The sample was peripheral blood. All receptors come from a man aged 50-59 years with active or convalescent COVID-19.

This rearrangement joins TRBV9 to TRBJ2-3, with 8 bases identical to TRBD2. From germline, CDR1 is SGDLS and CDR2 YYNGEE. The trim removed 0 bases at V and 8 bases at J, leaving 14 bases unmatched. There are 17 residues in the CDR3. CDR3 protein: CASSVEGGGTTPGTQYF. The DNA of the CDR3 is TGTGCCAGCAGCGTAGAGGGCGGGGGGACCACTCCCGGTACGCAGTATTTT.

The CDR3 region is CASSLTGRGELFF. The CDR3 region has the DNA TGTGCCAGCAGCCTGACAGGTCGCGGGGAGCTGTTTTTT. The V gene is TRBV6-4, the J gene TRBJ2-2; maybe TRBD1 (6 bases). From germline, CDR1 is MRHNA and CDR2 SNTAGT. V was trimmed by 6 bases and J by 7 bases, leaving 12 bases between them. This CDR3 spans 13 amino acids.

The V gene is TRBV28, the J gene TRBJ1-2, with D perhaps matching TRBD1 (5 bases). Germline V gene lookup returns CDR1 MDHEN and CDR2 SYDVKM. The V end was cut by 6 bases, the J end by 8 bases, with 13 bases between. The CDR3 extends over 12 amino acids. Written as DNA, the CDR3 is TGTGCCAGCAGCCCAGGGTCGTGGGGCTACACCTTC. It codes for CASSPGSWGYTF.

The V and J genes are TRBV5-1 and TRBJ2-3, with 8 bases matching TRBD2. Germline CDR1 is SGHRS and CDR2 is YFSETQ. This CDR3 region has 16 residues. The J segment lost 8 bases and the V segment lost 0 bases, leaving 11 bases of the junction unmatched. The CDR3 DNA reads TGCGCCAGCAGCTTGGGCGGCGCGGGGGGTGCGGGTACGCAGTATTTT. Translated, it gives CASSLGGAGGAGTQYF.

The chain has TRBV5-1 and TRBJ2-2; D is perhaps TRBD2 (6 bases). The CDR3 is 15 residues long. V shed 3 bases and J shed 5 bases, with 14 bases lying between them. Looked up from germline, CDR1 is SGHRS and CDR2 is YFSETQ. The CDR3 DNA sequence: TGCGCCAGCAGCTGGGGCATTGGGGGGACCGGGGAGCTGTTTTTT. Amino acids: CASSWGIGGTGELFF. The full variable domain, with the rest looked up from reference TRBV5-1 and TRBJ2-2, is KAGVTQTPRYLIKTRGQQVTLSCSPISGHRSVSWYQQTPGQGLQFLFEYFSETQRNKGNFPGRFSGRQFSNSRSEMNVSTLELGDSALYLCASSWGIGGTGELFFGEGSRLTVL.

This chain joins TRBV29-1 and TRBJ2-7, with 7 bases matching TRBD1. This CDR3 region has 15 residues. Per the germline V gene, CDR1 is SQVTM and CDR2 is ANQGSEA. Trimming at V came to 3 bases and at J to 3 bases, leaving 11 bases not matched to a gene. CDR3 sequence: CSVEQTGANLYEQYF. As DNA, the CDR3 is TGCAGCGTTGAGCAAACAGGGGCTAACCTCTACGAGCAGTACTTC.

The chain joins TRBV5-1 to TRBJ2-7, with 7 bases identical to TRBD1. CDR1 is SGHRS and CDR2 is YFSETQ in the germline V gene. The length of the CDR3 is 14 residues. With V trimmed by 4 bases and J by 5 bases, 9 bases remained unmatched. The CDR3 nucleotides are TGCGCCAGCAGCCTAAATGACAGGGTCAACGAGCAGTACTTC. Protein: CASSLNDRVNEQYF.

The chain is built from TRBV5-1 and TRBJ1-2, with D possibly being TRBD1 (6 bases). Trimming stripped 6 bases from V and 0 bases from J, with 12 bases between. The V gene's germline CDR1 is SGHRS and CDR2 YFSETQ. The CDR3 spans 14 residues. CDR3 DNA sequence: TGCGCCAGCAACCTAGGGGGAGCTAACTATGGCTACACCTTC. Translation: CASNLGGANYGYTF.

This sequence joins TRBV2 and TRBJ1-4; 8 positions agree with TRBD1. This CDR3 contains 15 residues. The V segment lost 5 bases and the J segment 1 base; nucleotides outside the gene matches: 3. Germline values: CDR1 SNHLY, CDR2 FYNNEI. In DNA, the CDR3 is TGTGCCAGCAGTTACGGACAGGGAACTAATGAAAAACTGTTTTTT. It translates to CASSYGQGTNEKLFF.

The gene calls are TRBV10-1 and TRBJ2-3, with TRBD2 identical over 11 bases. The CDR3 is 15 amino acids. Germline CDR1 and CDR2: WNHNN and SYGVQD (reference sequence). J was trimmed by 2 bases and V by 6 bases; bases with no gene match: 4. As DNA, the CDR3 is TGCGCCAGCAGCCCGGGACTAGCGGACACAGATACGCAGTATTTT. Protein product: CASSPGLADTDTQYF.

This clone was counted a single time. The chain has TRBV10-1 and TRBJ1-6; D gene ambiguous. Germline loops: CDR1 WNHNN, CDR2 SYGVQD (reference sequence). The CDR3 length is 15 residues. V lost 6 bases to trimming and J lost 6 bases, with 15 bases between them. The CDR3 DNA reads TGCGCCAGCAGAAAGGGAGCTCGAGGTAATTCACCCCTCCACTTT. Translated, it gives CASRKGARGNSPLHF.

The chain employs TRBV4-3 and TRBJ1-2, with TRBD1 matching over 8 bases. The J segment lost 6 bases and the V segment lost 0 bases, leaving 6 bases of the junction unmatched. Germline loops: CDR1 LGHNA, CDR2 YSLEER. The CDR3 is 15 amino acids. This CDR3 is CASSQDGTGTDGYTF. In DNA, the CDR3 is TGCGCCAGCAGCCAAGACGGGACAGGTACCGATGGCTACACCTTC.

This chain links TRBV28 with TRBJ2-2; 11 bases fit TRBD1. After removal of 7 bases from V and 6 bases from J, the junction contained 10 bases not matched to a gene. CDR3 length: 16 residues. CDR1 is MDHEN and CDR2 is SYDVKM in the germline V gene. Written as DNA, the CDR3 is TGTGCCAGCACTATTCCGGGACAGGGGGGTGCCGGGGAGCTGTTTTTT. This translates into CASTIPGQGGAGELFF.

The V and J genes are TRBV18 and TRBJ1-5; possible D gene TRBD1, 6 bases. This CDR3 contains 14 residues. The ends were cut back, 3 bases at V and 5 bases at J, with 11 bases in the middle. CDR1 and CDR2 from the germline V gene are KGHSH and LQKENI. The CDR3 DNA reads TGTGCCAGCTCACCGTGGGCAGGGGATCAGCCCCAGCATTTT. The encoded protein is CASSPWAGDQPQHF. The variable domain in full, with the rest retrieved from reference TRBV18 and TRBJ1-5, is NAGVMQNPRHLVRRRGQEARLRCSPMKGHSHVYWYRQLPEEGLKFMVYLQKENIIDESGMPKERFSAEFPKEGPSILRIQQVVRGDSAAYFCASSPWAGDQPQHFGDGTRLSIL.

The chain recombines TRBV13 with TRBJ1-2; D unclear. Germline loops: CDR1 PRHDT, CDR2 FYEKMQ (reference sequence). V was clipped by 0 bases and J by 2 bases, with 10 bases between them. The CDR3 totals 15 residues. CDR3 sequence reads: CASSLGVGGNYGYTF. DNA for the CDR3: TGTGCCAGCAGCTTAGGGGTTGGAGGGAACTATGGCTACACCTTC.

The V call is TRBV7-3, the J call TRBJ2-7; 10 bases fit TRBD1. The V gene's germline CDR1 is SGHTA and CDR2 FQGTGA. The CDR3 has 14 residues. J gave up 2 bases and V 5 bases, and 3 bases lay outside the gene matches. The CDR3 region is CASSLGQGAYEQYF. CDR3 sequence (DNA): TGTGCCAGCAGCCTCGGACAGGGGGCCTACGAGCAGTACTTC.

This clone was seen more than once but under ten times. Sequence at one end of the junction differs from germline and may be a read error. This chain connects TRBV19 to TRBJ1-1; unclear D gene. The CDR3 runs to 13 residues. CDR1 is LNHDA and CDR2 is SQIVND in the germline V gene (reference sequence). The CDR3 reads CASATEMNAEAFF. CDR3 DNA sequence: TGTGCCAGTGCCACGGAGATGAACGCTGAAGCTTTCTTT.

V and J are TRBV27 and TRBJ2-7; 11 nucleotides match TRBD2. J lost 6 bases, V lost 6 bases, and 16 bases had no gene match. Germline V CDR1 and CDR2: MNHEY, SMNVEV (reference sequence). This CDR3 spans 17 amino acids. CDR3 nucleotide sequence: TGTGCCAGCAGCCTAGGGGGGACTAGCGGAAGAGGGCTCGAGCAGTACTTC. Its translation is CASSLGGTSGRGLEQYF.

This chain links TRBV6-6 with TRBJ1-6, with D possibly TRBD1 on 5 matching bases. The CDR3 length is 14 residues. Germline CDR1 is MNHNY and CDR2 is SVGAGI (reference sequence). V was trimmed by 5 bases and J by 7 bases, leaving 12 bases between them. CDR3 DNA: TGTGCCAGCAGTGACCGGCGGGGGAATTCACCCCTCCACTTT. It specifies CASSDRRGNSPLHF.

The gene calls are TRBV6-1 and TRBJ1-2, with D possibly TRBD1 on 5 matching bases. The CDR3 is made up of 14 amino acids. The V end was cut by 2 bases, the J end by 7 bases, with 14 bases between. Germline CDR1 is MNHNS and CDR2 is SASEGT. Written as DNA, the CDR3 is TGTGCCAGCAGTGAAATGGGGAGGGGCGGTGGCTACACCTTC. Its protein product is CASSEMGRGGGYTF.

The chain links TRBV5-6 to TRBJ2-7, with D perhaps TRBD2 (5 bases). This CDR3 region has 18 residues. The ends were cut back, 4 bases at V and 0 bases at J, with 23 bases in the middle. Looked up from germline, CDR1 is SGHDT and CDR2 is YYEEEE. The CDR3 loop reads CASSRTRLSGKISYEQYF. The CDR3 DNA reads as TGTGCCAGCAGCCGAACCCGACTTTCGGGGAAAATCTCCTACGAGCAGTACTTC. The full variable domain, rest sourced from reference TRBV5-6 and TRBJ2-7, is DAGVTQSPTHLIKTRGQQVTLRCSPKSGHDTVSWYQQALGQGPQFIFQYYEEEERQRGNFPDRFSGHQFPNYSSELNVNALLLGDSALYLCASSRTRLSGKISYEQYFGPGTRLTVT.

The V call is TRBV19, the J call TRBJ1-2; possibly TRBD1 for D (6 bases). CDR3 size: 15 residues. Germline-derived CDR1 and CDR2 are LNHDA and SQIVND (reference sequence). Trimming left V 7 bases short and J 5 bases short, with 20 bases between. DNA of the CDR3: TGTGCCAGTAATGTCCTCGCCGGGACATCATATGGCTACACCTTC. Translation gives CASNVLAGTSYGYTF.

This rearrangement joins TRBV2 to TRBJ2-5; TRBD2 matches at 7 bases. The germline V gene has CDR1 SNHLY and CDR2 FYNNEI. The V and J ends lost 7 bases and 5 bases, in that order; junction bases with no gene match: 13. The CDR3 is made up of 15 amino acids. CDR3 residues: CASTSAGTGVETQYF. The CDR3 nucleotides are TGTGCCAGCACCTCAGCGGGAACTGGGGTGGAGACCCAGTACTTC.

This clone was picked up a small number of times. The rearrangement uses TRBV13 and TRBJ1-2; the match to TRBD1 covers 7 bases. Germline trimming cut 0 bases from V and 4 bases from J; bases unmatched to any gene: 11. The CDR3 contains 17 residues. CDR1 PRHDT and CDR2 FYEKMQ come from the germline V gene (reference sequence). As DNA, the CDR3 is TGTGCCAGCAGCTTAGGAGGTAGGAAGGGGGCTAGCTATGGCTACACCTTC. This codes for CASSLGGRKGASYGYTF.

This chain uses TRBV18 with TRBJ1-1; D uncertain. The V gene's germline CDR1 is KGHSH and CDR2 LQKENI. Trimming left V 0 bases short and J 7 bases short, with 18 bases between. This CDR3 region has 16 residues. CDR3 sequence reads: CASSPPSTIGVSEAFF. CDR3 nucleotides: TGTGCCAGCTCACCACCCTCCACTATCGGGGTGAGTGAAGCTTTCTTT.

The V and J genes are TRBV11-2 and TRBJ2-7, with D maybe TRBD1 (6 bases). CDR1 is SGHAT and CDR2 is FQNNGV in the germline V gene. CDR3 size: 15 residues. The V end was cut by 2 bases, the J end by 0 bases, with 11 bases between. CDR3 loop: CASSLRDTSSYEQYF. Here the CDR3 DNA reads TGTGCCAGCAGCTTAAGGGACACCTCCTCCTACGAGCAGTACTTC.